The rows below give T cell receptor beta chains drawn from one sample of a study of shared clonotypes between healthy human individuals. Produced via immunoSEQ multiplex PCR; TCRdb's table is partial and in-frame only. The sample carries about 1.5 million clones, approximately 97% recorded once. Sequenced material: naive CD4+ T cells sorted from blood. Every receptor here comes from a man under 40 in good health. CDR3s include the opening cysteine and the closing phenylalanine or tryptophan. The D gene is left open where the match is weak. Clone size is given for some rows only: seen once, a few or many times, or a class if the clone is expanded.

>TRBJ1-1|NA|NA|TRBV30
TGTGCCTGGACCGTAGGGGCGAGAGCTTTCTTT
CAWTVGARAFF
>TRBJ1-2|once|NA|TRBV7-2
TGTGCCAGCAGCTTAGGCGGGTTGGGCGGCTACACCTTC
CASSLGGLGGYTF
>TRBJ2-3|NA|TRBD2|TRBV5-1
TGCGCCACAACGGGTAGCGGGAGTACAGATACGCAGTATTTT
CATTGSGSTDTQYF
>TRBJ1-4|NA|NA|TRBV27
TGTGCCAGCCGCAGGGCAGGTAATGAAAAACTGTTTTTT
CASRRAGNEKLFF
>TRBJ1-3|few|NA|TRBV2
TGTGCCAGCCAGGGAAGGAACACCATATATTTT
CASQGRNTIYF
>TRBJ2-1|NA|NA|TRBV19
TGTGCCAGTAGTAGGGGCGGAAGCTACAATGAGCAGTTCTTC
CASSRGGSYNEQFF
>TRBJ2-7|NA|NA|TRBV2
TGTGCCAGCAGGGGACGGGATGAGCAGTACTTC
CASRGRDEQYF
>TRBJ2-3|NA|TRBD2|TRBV4-1
TGCGCCAGCAGCCAAGATCGGCTAGCGGAAAGGAGGAGCGCAGATACGCAGTATTTT
CASSQDRLAERRSADTQYF
>TRBJ1-2|NA|NA|TRBV27
TGTGCCAGCAGTACAACAGGGAGGGATGGCTACACCTTC
CASSTTGRDGYTF
>TRBJ2-7|NA|TRBD2|TRBV10-3
TGTGCCATCAGTGTAATACAAGGGACTAGCGGCTACGAGCAGTACTTC
CAISVIQGTSGYEQYF
>TRBJ2-7|once|NA|TRBV18
TGTGCCAGCTCGGATCTAACAGGTATGAACGAGCAGTACTTC
CASSDLTGMNEQYF
>TRBJ1-5|NA|NA|TRBV28
TGTGCCAGTAGAGTGGCAGGGGCTTTTTCGCCCCAGCATTTT
CASRVAGAFSPQHF
>TRBJ1-1|NA|NA|TRBV28
TGTGCCAGCAGCCCCCCCCTCGCAATGAACACTGAAGCTTTCTTT
CASSPPLAMNTEAFF
>TRBJ1-5|NA|TRBD1|TRBV10-2
TGCGCCAGCAGTGAGAAGAGACAGGGGACCAATCAGCCCCAGCATTTT
CASSEKRQGTNQPQHF
>TRBJ2-5|NA|TRBD1|TRBV11-2
TGTGCCAGCAGCGAACCGGGACAGGGATTGGAGACCCAGTACTTC
CASSEPGQGLETQYF
>TRBJ2-1|NA|NA|TRBV5-4
TGTGCCAGCAGCTTTTACAATGAGCAGTTCTTC
CASSFYNEQFF
>TRBJ1-2|NA|NA|TRBV28
TGTGCCAGCAGTTCGGACAACGCCTATGGCTACACCTTC
CASSSDNAYGYTF
>TRBJ1-1|NA|TRBD1|TRBV5-1
TGCGCCAGCAGCTTGACAGGGGCGATAACTGAAGCTTTCTTT
CASSLTGAITEAFF
>TRBJ2-7|NA|NA|TRBV5-1
TGCGCCAGCAGCTTGGCCAAAGGTCTCGAGCAGTACTTC
CASSLAKGLEQYF
>TRBJ2-5|NA|TRBD2|TRBV2
TGTGCCAGCTCGCGCGACGCGGGAGGCCACCAAGAGACCCAGTACTTC
CASSRDAGGHQETQYF
>TRBJ2-7|NA|TRBD1|TRBV6-1
TGTGCCAGCAGGGCTGGGACAGCTTTTTCCTACGAGCAGTACTTC
CASRAGTAFSYEQYF
>TRBJ2-5|NA|NA|TRBV28
TGTGCCAGCAGCCCAAGGGGGGCCCAGTACTTC
CASSPRGAQYF
>TRBJ2-1|NA|NA|TRBV27
TGTGCCAGCAGTTTCAACGGGCCAGGGGTCCCACCACCGGGGATTTACAATGAGCAGTTCTTC
CASSFNGPGVPPPGIYNEQFF
>TRBJ1-1|NA|NA|TRBV19
TGTGCCAGTAGAATCACTGACGCTGAACATAACGCTTTCTTT
CASRITDAEHNAFF
>TRBJ1-1|NA|TRBD1|TRBV28
TGTGCCAGCAGTTTATATCGGGGACAGGCGGGGAACATGAACACTGAAGCTTTCTTT
CASSLYRGQAGNMNTEAFF
>TRBJ2-2|NA|TRBD2|TRBV11-2
TGTGCCAGCAGCTCGACTAGCGGGAGTATCTACACCGGGGAGCTGTTTTTT
CASSSTSGSIYTGELFF
>TRBJ2-4|NA|NA|TRBV5-1
TGCGCCAGCAGCTTGGCGGCAGGGATATCCAAAAACATTCAGTACTTC
CASSLAAGISKNIQYF
>TRBJ2-7|NA|TRBD1|TRBV6-5
TGTGCCAGCAGTTTACAGGGGGCGCGGGTTGCCGAGCAGTACTTC
CASSLQGARVAEQYF
>TRBJ2-2|NA|TRBD2|TRBV5-4
TGTGCCAGCAGACCGGGACTAGCGGGACTCACCGGGGAGCTGTTTTTT
CASRPGLAGLTGELFF
>TRBJ2-5|once|NA|TRBV7-2
TGTGCCAGCAGCCCCCAAGGGGGAGCGGGCCAAGAGACCCAGTACTTC
CASSPQGGAGQETQYF
>TRBJ2-7|NA|NA|TRBV5-1
TGCGCCAGCAGCTTGCGGCGGGACTCCTACGAGCAGTACTTC
CASSLRRDSYEQYF
>TRBJ2-7|NA|NA|TRBV28
TGTGCCAGCAGTTTCCTCAGCTACGAGCAGTACTTC
CASSFLSYEQYF
>TRBJ2-1|NA|NA|TRBV5-1
TGCGCCAGCAGCTTGGGGTTGGGGGGCGATGAGCAGTTCTTC
CASSLGLGGDEQFF
>TRBJ2-1|NA|NA|TRBV11-2
TGTGCCAGCAGCTCGCGGACTACCTACAATGAGCAGTTCTTC
CASSSRTTYNEQFF
>TRBJ1-1|once|NA|TRBV5-1
TGCGCCAGCAGAGGCGACAGCGGGGAGCTTCCAGCTTTCTTT
CASRGDSGELPAFF
>TRBJ1-5|NA|NA|TRBV28
TGTGCCAGCAGTACTCCAGTAGGAAGCAATCAGCCCCAGCATTTT
CASSTPVGSNQPQHF
>TRBJ1-2|NA|NA|TRBV5-4
TGTGCCAGCAGCTTGGATGGTCCGGCAGGGTATGGCTACACCTTC
CASSLDGPAGYGYTF
>TRBJ2-3|once|TRBD2|TRBV9
TGTGCCAGCAGCGATGGACTAGCGGGTGGAATATGGGGCACAGATACGCAGTATTTT
CASSDGLAGGIWGTDTQYF
>TRBJ2-7|NA|TRBD1|TRBV5-4
TGTGCCAGCAGCTCGGGACAGGGTTACTTCGAGCAGTACTTC
CASSSGQGYFEQYF
>TRBJ2-7|NA|NA|TRBV6-1
TGTGCCAGCAGTGTCAGGACGTCCGAAGGCTACGAGCAGTACTTC
CASSVRTSEGYEQYF
>TRBJ1-1|NA|TRBD1|TRBV13
TGTGCCAGCAGCCCGACAGGGAGCGTCGGGGAGGCTGAAGCTTTCTTT
CASSPTGSVGEAEAFF
>TRBJ2-2|NA|NA|TRBV5-8
TGTGCCAGCAGCTTACAGGGAACCGGGGAGCTGTTTTTT
CASSLQGTGELFF